Below, 21 T cell receptor beta chains from the same sample are listed, as sequenced in a study of T-cell reconstitution after alpha-beta-depleted transplantation in children. Construction of the TCRbeta library involved unique molecular identifiers. From the PCR reads, TCRdb called clonotypes with MiXCR, one entry per CDR3 protein. The sample has around 600,000 distinct CDR3 sequences; around 23% are singletons. This specimen was PBMCs, mostly from graft donor cells, taken 360 days after TCRalphabeta/CD19-depleted stem cell transplant. The receptors shown here come from a boy under three years old who had a stem cell transplant for acute myeloid leukemia, so the T cells may come from the graft donor.

This clonotype has a count of ten or more. The V and J genes are TRBV25-1 and TRBJ2-5; D ambiguous. This CDR3 is built from 15 residues. Trimming removed 1 base from V and 2 bases from J, with 11 bases in between. Germline V gene sequence: CDR1 MGHDK, CDR2 SYGVNS. The CDR3 spells CASSELAQLQETQYF. The CDR3 DNA reads as TGTGCCAGCAGTGAATTGGCACAGCTACAAGAGACCCAGTACTTC.

The rearrangement joins TRBV20-1 to TRBJ2-1; D remains unclear. The CDR3 totals 15 residues. Trimming pared 0 bases from V and 10 bases from J, leaving 19 bases between. Looked up from germline, CDR1 is DFQATT and CDR2 is SNEGSKA (reference sequence). The CDR3 sequence is CSARELIVTFREQFF. CDR3 nucleotide sequence: TGCAGTGCTAGAGAACTAATAGTAACGTTTCGCGAGCAGTTCTTC.

The V gene is TRBV6-5, the J gene TRBJ2-5; TRBD1 or TRBD2 may be the D gene (6 bases each). Germline V gene data show CDR1 as MNHEY and CDR2 as SVGAGI. Trimming pared 7 bases from V and 2 bases from J, leaving 17 bases between. The CDR3 contains 15 residues. CDR3 bases: TGTGCCAGCACTTGGGGGGCGGGCCTTCAAGAGACCCAGTACTTC. Translated, it gives CASTWGAGLQETQYF.

V is TRBV20-1 and J is TRBJ2-7; 14 bases are shared with TRBD2. This CDR3 is built from 15 residues. CDR1 and CDR2 (germline): DFQATT, SNEGSKA (reference sequence). The junction had 5 bases not matched to a gene; V was cut back by 5 bases and J by 2 bases. The CDR3 loop is CSARGLAGGPYEQYF. In DNA, the CDR3 is TGCAGTGCTCGAGGACTAGCGGGGGGTCCCTACGAGCAGTACTTC.

The chain uses TRBV11-2 and TRBJ1-3, with TRBD1 matching over 9 bases. The ends lost 5 bases at V and 3 bases at J; junction bases unmatched: 8. The CDR3 is made up of 16 amino acids. Germline CDR1 and CDR2: SGHAT and FQNNGV. In nucleotides, the CDR3 is TGTGCCAGCAGCCCAACGGACAGGGGTTTTGGAAACACCATATATTTT. It translates to CASSPTDRGFGNTIYF.

This clonotype showed up just a few times. The gene calls are TRBV5-1 and TRBJ2-3, with TRBD2 matching 9 bases. This CDR3 is built from 16 residues. The germline gives CDR1 SGHRS, CDR2 YFSETQ. V was clipped by 3 bases and J by 0 bases; unmatched bases: 5. CDR3 sequence (DNA): TGCGCCAGCAGCTGGCGGACTAGCGAGAGCACAGATACGCAGTATTTT. It yields the protein CASSWRTSESTDTQYF.

This clonotype came up many times. The chain joins TRBV12-3 or TRBV12-4 to TRBJ2-3, with D perhaps TRBD1 or TRBD2 (5 bases each). Trimming stripped 6 bases from V and 6 bases from J, with 22 bases between. The CDR3 length is 16 residues. CDR3 protein: CASSLGQVGARDTQYF. CDR3 in DNA: TGTGCCAGCAGCCTGGGGCAGGTGGGAGCAAGGGATACGCAGTATTTT.

This clonotype was counted ten times or more. The J gene is TRBJ1-6, the V gene TRBV20-1; 8 nucleotides match TRBD1. With 1 base clipped from V and 14 bases from J, the junction kept 4 bases outside the gene matches. CDR3 length equals 12 residues. The germline gives CDR1 DFQATT, CDR2 SNEGSKA (reference sequence). In nucleotides, the CDR3 is TGCAGTGCTAGAGGACAGGGGATAGCCCTCCACTTT. Translating it yields CSARGQGIALHF.

The rearrangement uses TRBV11-2 and TRBJ2-3; D might be TRBD2 (5 bases). V was shortened by 6 bases and J by 1 base, with 11 bases between the two germline ends. CDR1 and CDR2 (germline): SGHAT, FQNNGV. The CDR3 runs 14 residues. The CDR3 coding sequence is TGTGCCAGCAGTTCTGCAGCGGGCACAGATACGCAGTATTTT. Its translation is CASSSAAGTDTQYF.

This chain links TRBV5-5 with TRBJ2-3, with D tentatively TRBD1 or TRBD2 (5 bases each). V was clipped by 4 bases and J by 3 bases, with 9 bases between them. CDR1 is SGHKS, CDR2 YYEKEE, per germline (reference sequence). The CDR3 is 13 amino acids. CDR3 bases: TGTGCCAGCAGCGATGAGGGGACAGATACGCAGTATTTT. It codes for CASSDEGTDTQYF.

This clonotype was counted ten times or more. The rearrangement joins TRBV20-1 to TRBJ2-7; D not resolved. Trimming removed 6 bases from V and 3 bases from J, with 9 bases in between. Germline CDR1 reads DFQATT; CDR2 reads SNEGSKA (reference sequence). This CDR3 spans 11 amino acids. CDR3 nucleotide sequence: TGCAGTGCCACTGGTATCTACGAGCAGTACGTC. Its translation is CSATGIYEQYV.

This clonotype has a handful of counts. CDR3 region: CASYPRGARYGYTF. The CDR3 nucleotides are TGTGCCAGCTATCCTAGGGGGGCACGATATGGCTACACCTTC. V gene TRBV12-3 or TRBV12-4 combines with J gene TRBJ1-2, with D possibly matching TRBD1 (6 bases). This CDR3 comprises 14 residues. Trimming left V 8 bases short and J 5 bases short, with 18 bases between.

This clonotype was counted a few times. J is TRBJ2-7 and V is TRBV15; maybe TRBD2 (6 bases). Trimming cost V 1 base and J 2 bases, with 12 bases left between them. The CDR3 has 15 amino acids. Germline assignment: CDR1 LNHNV and CDR2 YYDKDF (reference sequence). The CDR3 spells CATSRVEGPTYEQYF. The CDR3, as DNA: TGTGCCACCAGCAGAGTGGAGGGGCCCACCTACGAGCAGTACTTC. The full variable domain, completed using reference TRBV15 and TRBJ2-7, is DAMVIQNPRYQVTQFGKPVTLSCSQTLNHNVMYWYQQKSSQAPKLLFHYYDKDFNNEADTPDNFQSRRPNTSFCFLDIRSPGLGDTAMYLCATSRVEGPTYEQYFGPGTRLTVT.

This clonotype was seen ten or more times. The J gene is TRBJ2-1, the V gene TRBV6-2 or TRBV6-3; D assignment may be TRBD1 or TRBD2 (5 bases each). Trimming took 7 bases from V and 5 from J, leaving 18 bases between them. The length of the CDR3 is 15 residues. CDR1 is MNHEY and CDR2 is SVGEGT in the germline V gene. This chain's CDR3 is CASKTGKGKHNEQFF. The DNA for the CDR3 is TGTGCCAGCAAAACGGGAAAGGGGAAGCACAATGAGCAGTTCTTC.

This clonotype occurred once. V gene TRBV19 combines with J gene TRBJ2-2, with a possible D match to TRBD2 (5 bases). This CDR3 is 16 amino acids long. CDR1 is LNHDA and CDR2 is SQIVND in the germline V gene (reference sequence). Deletions cut 3 bases from V and 1 base from J, with 12 bases between. CDR3 sequence reads: CASSMTGIGNTGELFF. The CDR3 region has the DNA TGTGCCAGTAGTATGACGGGGATCGGGAACACCGGGGAGCTGTTTTTT. The variable domain in full, completed from reference TRBV19 and TRBJ2-2, reads DGGITQSPKYLFRKEGQNVTLSCEQNLNHDAMYWYRQDPGQGLRLIYYSQIVNDFQKGDIAEGYSVSREKKESFPLTVTSAQKNPTAFYLCASSMTGIGNTGELFFGEGSRLTVL.

The sample holds many counts of this clonotype. V is TRBV12-3 or TRBV12-4 and J is TRBJ1-4; D not resolved. The V and J ends lost 3 bases and 11 bases respectively, with 10 bases between them. This CDR3 contains 12 residues. The CDR3 protein is CASSFLDGKLFF. CDR3 in DNA: TGTGCCAGCAGTTTCCTGGACGGGAAACTGTTTTTT.

The chain links TRBV20-1 to TRBJ2-1; D is unclear. This CDR3 comprises 12 residues. The V gene lost 5 bases and the J gene lost 2 bases, with 7 bases spanning the gap. Germline V gene data show CDR1 as DFQATT and CDR2 as SNEGSKA (reference sequence). CDR3 sequence reads: CSAPNPYNEQFF. The CDR3, as DNA: TGCAGTGCTCCGAATCCCTACAATGAGCAGTTCTTC.

This clonotype appeared many times. This chain joins TRBV3-1 and TRBJ2-5; TRBD2 agrees at 8 bases. Germline V gene data show CDR1 as LGHDT and CDR2 as YNNKEL (reference sequence). V lost 2 bases and J lost 1; bases outside the gene matches: 3. The CDR3 is 15 amino acids. The CDR3 sequence is CASSQTGGSQETQYF. The CDR3 DNA reads TGTGCCAGCAGCCAAACGGGGGGGAGCCAAGAGACCCAGTACTTC.

A few counts support this clonotype. The chain uses TRBV7-2 and TRBJ2-3; TRBD2 agrees at 12 bases. The CDR3 is made up of 17 amino acids. Germline CDR1 reads SGHTA; CDR2 reads FQGNSA. V was pared by 4 bases and J by 2 bases, with 7 bases of the junction left unmatched. CDR3 region: CASSWLAGGGNTDTQYF. CDR3 sequence (DNA): TGTGCCAGCAGCTGGCTAGCGGGGGGGGGTAACACAGATACGCAGTATTTT.

The rearrangement uses TRBV20-1 and TRBJ1-1, with D possibly matching TRBD1 (5 bases). V shed 6 bases and J shed 8 bases, with 13 bases lying between them. This CDR3 comprises 11 residues. The V gene's germline CDR1 is DFQATT and CDR2 SNEGSKA (reference sequence). CDR3 loop: CSANRQLEAFF. As DNA, the CDR3 is TGCAGTGCCAACAGACAGCTCGAAGCTTTCTTT.

Only a few counts were recorded for this clonotype. The chain is built from TRBV3-1 and TRBJ2-5; 9 bases are a match to TRBD1. CDR1 and CDR2 (germline): LGHDT, YNNKEL (reference sequence). This CDR3 contains 17 residues. V dropped 0 bases and J dropped 2; count of bases not matched to a gene: 7. CDR3 protein: CASSQDGRTGDQETQYF. CDR3 sequence (DNA): TGTGCCAGCAGCCAAGATGGTAGGACAGGGGATCAAGAGACCCAGTACTTC.